This T cell receptor (beta chain) was profiled in a study of blood T cells in healthy people across ages. V shed 1 base and J shed 4 bases, with 10 bases lying between them. The germline V gene has CDR1 LGHNA and CDR2 YSLEER. The length of the CDR3 is 14 residues. Russia was home to the donors, healthy Caucasian individuals aged about 6 to 90. The use of a sample-barcoded 5' primer and a J-beta primer mix characterized a second PCR of roughly 7 to 11 cycles. TCRdb fed the 5' RACE reads into MiXCR, producing one record per CDR3 protein. Among around 800,000 distinct CDR3 sequences listed, about 42% were seen once. The table lists this clonotype with a few counts.

This receptor was obtained from a man aged 55 to 69 in good health. The V gene is TRBV4-3, the J gene TRBJ1-2, with D perhaps matching TRBD1 (6 bases). The sequencing input was blood. The CDR3 coding sequence is TGCGCCAGCAGCCAAGGGGGGCAGGTCTATGGCTACACCTTC. It yields the protein CASSQGGQVYGYTF.